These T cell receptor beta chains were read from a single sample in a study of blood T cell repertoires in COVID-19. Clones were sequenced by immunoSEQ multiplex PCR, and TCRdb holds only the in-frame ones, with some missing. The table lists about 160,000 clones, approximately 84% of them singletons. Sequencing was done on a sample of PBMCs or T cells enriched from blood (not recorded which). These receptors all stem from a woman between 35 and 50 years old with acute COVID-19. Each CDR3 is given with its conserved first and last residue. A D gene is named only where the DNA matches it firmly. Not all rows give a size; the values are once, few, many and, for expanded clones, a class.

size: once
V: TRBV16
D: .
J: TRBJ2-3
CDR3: CASSQETLKERYF
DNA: TGTGCCAGCAGCCAAGAAACCCTCAAGGAGCGGTATTTT

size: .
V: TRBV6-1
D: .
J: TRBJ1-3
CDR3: CASSLTGFGNTIYF
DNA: TGTGCCAGCAGTCTAACAGGGTTTGGAAACACCATATATTTT

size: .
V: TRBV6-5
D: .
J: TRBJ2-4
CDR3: CASSSKTPSGIQYF
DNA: TGTGCCAGCAGTTCCAAGACTCCCTCGGGCATTCAGTACTTC

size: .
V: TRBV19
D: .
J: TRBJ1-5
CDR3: CASSARTDPFNQPQHF
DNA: TGTGCCAGTAGTGCCCGGACAGATCCCTTTAATCAGCCCCAGCATTTT

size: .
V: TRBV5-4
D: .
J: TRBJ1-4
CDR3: CASSPTGNEKLFF
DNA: TGTGCCAGCAGCCCGACGGGTAATGAAAAACTGTTTTTT

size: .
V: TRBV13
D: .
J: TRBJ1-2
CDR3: CASSQDSGPYGYTF
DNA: TGTGCCAGCAGCCAGGACAGTGGCCCCTATGGCTACACCTTC

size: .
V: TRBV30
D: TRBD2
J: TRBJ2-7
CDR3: CAWDLAGSYEQYF
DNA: TGTGCCTGGGACCTAGCGGGATCCTACGAGCAGTACTTC

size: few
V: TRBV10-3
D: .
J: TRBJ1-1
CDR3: CAISDVGQGQNTEAFF
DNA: TGTGCCATCAGTGACGTCGGGCAGGGGCAGAACACTGAAGCTTTCTTT

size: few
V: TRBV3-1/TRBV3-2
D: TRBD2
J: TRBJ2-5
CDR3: CASSPTSGRARDF
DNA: TGTGCCAGCAGTCCGACTAGCGGGAGGGCCCGGGACTTC

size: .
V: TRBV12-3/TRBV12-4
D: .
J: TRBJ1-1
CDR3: CASRNTNTEAFF
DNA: TGTGCCAGCAGAAACACGAACACTGAAGCTTTCTTT

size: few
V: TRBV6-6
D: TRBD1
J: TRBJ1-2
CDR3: CASSRDKRGGETYGYTF
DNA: TGTGCCAGCAGTCGCGACAAGAGAGGGGGCGAAACGTATGGCTACACCTTC

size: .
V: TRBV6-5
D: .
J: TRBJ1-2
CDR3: CASSSKDRQGSYGYTF
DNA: TGTGCCAGCAGTTCTAAGGATCGGCAGGGGAGCTATGGCTACACCTTC

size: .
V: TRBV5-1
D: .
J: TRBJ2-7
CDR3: CASSPGTQSYEQYF
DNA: TGCGCCAGCAGCCCCGGGACACAATCCTACGAGCAGTACTTC

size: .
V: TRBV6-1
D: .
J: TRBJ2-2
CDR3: CASSETDYFTGELFF
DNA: TGTGCCAGCAGTGAGACCGACTACTTCACCGGGGAGCTGTTTTTT

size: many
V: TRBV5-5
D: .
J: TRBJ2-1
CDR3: CASSLPVGRNEQFF
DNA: TGTGCCAGCAGCCTCCCGGTGGGGCGCAATGAGCAGTTCTTC